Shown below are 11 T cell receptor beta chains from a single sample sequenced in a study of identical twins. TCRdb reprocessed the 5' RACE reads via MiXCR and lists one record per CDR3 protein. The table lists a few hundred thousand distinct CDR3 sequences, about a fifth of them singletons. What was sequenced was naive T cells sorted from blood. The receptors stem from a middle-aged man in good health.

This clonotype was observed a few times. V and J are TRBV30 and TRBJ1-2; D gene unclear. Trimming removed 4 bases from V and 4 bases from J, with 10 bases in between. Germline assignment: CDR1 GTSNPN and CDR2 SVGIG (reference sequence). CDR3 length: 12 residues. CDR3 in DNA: TGTGCCTGGACGACGGGCGGCTATGGCTACACCTTC. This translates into CAWTTGGYGYTF.

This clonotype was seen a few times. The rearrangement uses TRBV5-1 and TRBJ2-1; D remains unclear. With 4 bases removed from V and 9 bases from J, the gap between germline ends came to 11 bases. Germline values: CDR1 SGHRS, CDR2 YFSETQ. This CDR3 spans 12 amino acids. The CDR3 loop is CASSPTGLEQFF. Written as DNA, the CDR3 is TGCGCCAGCAGCCCTACGGGTCTTGAGCAGTTCTTC.

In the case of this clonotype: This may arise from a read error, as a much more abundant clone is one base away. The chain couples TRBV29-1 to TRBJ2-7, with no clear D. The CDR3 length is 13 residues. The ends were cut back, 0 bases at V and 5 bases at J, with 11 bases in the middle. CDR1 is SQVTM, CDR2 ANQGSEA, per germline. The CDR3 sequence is CSVEDLDWDEQYF. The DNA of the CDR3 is TGCAGCGTTGAAGATCTTGACTGGGACGAGCAGTACTTC.

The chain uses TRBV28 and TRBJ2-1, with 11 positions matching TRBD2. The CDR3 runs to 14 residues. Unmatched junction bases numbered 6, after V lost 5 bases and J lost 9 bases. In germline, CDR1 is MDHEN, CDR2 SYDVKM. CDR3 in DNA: TGTGCCAGCAGTCCCCCTAGCGGGAGGCTTGAGCAGTTCTTC. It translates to CASSPPSGRLEQFF.

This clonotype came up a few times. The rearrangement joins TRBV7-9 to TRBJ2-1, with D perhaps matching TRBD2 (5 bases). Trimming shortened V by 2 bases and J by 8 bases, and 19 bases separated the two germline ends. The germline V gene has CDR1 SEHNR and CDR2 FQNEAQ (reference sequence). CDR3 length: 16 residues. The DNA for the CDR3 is TGTGCCAGCAGCTTAATGCTAGGGATTTTCGGGGATGAGCAGTTCTTC. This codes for CASSLMLGIFGDEQFF.

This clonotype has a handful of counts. This CDR3 reads CASSLTLSYNEQFF. CDR3 bases: TGTGCCAGCAGCTTAACCCTCTCCTACAATGAGCAGTTCTTC. The V call is TRBV7-9, the J call TRBJ2-1; D remains ambiguous. There are 14 residues in the CDR3. Trimming stripped 2 bases from V and 0 bases from J, with 5 bases between. CDR1 and CDR2 (germline): SEHNR, FQNEAQ (reference sequence).

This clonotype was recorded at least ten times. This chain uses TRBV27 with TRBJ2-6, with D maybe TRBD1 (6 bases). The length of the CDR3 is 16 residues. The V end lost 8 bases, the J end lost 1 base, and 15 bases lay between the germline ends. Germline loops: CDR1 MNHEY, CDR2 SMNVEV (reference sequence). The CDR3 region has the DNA TGTGCCAGCCGCCATCATACAGGGTCTGGGGCCAACGTCCTGACTTTC. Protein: CASRHHTGSGANVLTF.

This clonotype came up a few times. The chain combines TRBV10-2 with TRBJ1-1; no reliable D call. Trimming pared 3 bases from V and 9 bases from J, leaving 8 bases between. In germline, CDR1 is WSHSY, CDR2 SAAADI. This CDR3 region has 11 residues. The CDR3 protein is CASSELGKAFF. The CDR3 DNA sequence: TGCGCCAGCAGTGAACTGGGGAAAGCTTTCTTT.

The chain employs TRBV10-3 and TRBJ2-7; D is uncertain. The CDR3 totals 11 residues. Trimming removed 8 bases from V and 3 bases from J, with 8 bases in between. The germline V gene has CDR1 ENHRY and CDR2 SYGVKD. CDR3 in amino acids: CAIGTDYEQYF. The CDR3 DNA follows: TGTGCCATCGGCACCGACTACGAGCAGTACTTC.

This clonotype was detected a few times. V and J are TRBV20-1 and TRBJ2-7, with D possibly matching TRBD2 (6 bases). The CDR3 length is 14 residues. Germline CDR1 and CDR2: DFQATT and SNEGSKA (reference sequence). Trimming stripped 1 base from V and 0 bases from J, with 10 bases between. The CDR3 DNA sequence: TGCAGTGCTAGAGTTAGCGGAAGCTCCTACGAGCAGTACTTC. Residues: CSARVSGSSYEQYF.

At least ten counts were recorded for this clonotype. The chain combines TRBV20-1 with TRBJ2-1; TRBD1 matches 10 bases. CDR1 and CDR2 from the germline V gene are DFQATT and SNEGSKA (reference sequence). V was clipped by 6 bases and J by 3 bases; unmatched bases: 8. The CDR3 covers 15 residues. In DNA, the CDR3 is TGCAGTGCGCTACTCCGGGACAGGGGCTACAATGAGCAGTTCTTC. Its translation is CSALLRDRGYNEQFF.